The clone carrying this T cell receptor (beta chain) came up once. Its antigen is as yet unknown. Genomic DNA constituted the template upon which TCR beta VDJ and CDR3 profiling was performed. TCRdb recomputed calls from the reads with MiXCR, one row per CDR3 protein. The repertoire includes around 190,000 distinct CDR3 sequences, roughly half of them detected once, and about 16% sits in the top ten. This sample stems from a study of CD8+CD57+ T cells in acquired aplastic anemia. Whole-study results and caveats: Patients showed no significant difference from controls in CD8+ Simpson's diversity. Patients shared around 30 CD8+ CDR3 sequences with controls.

Sequenced input: sorted CD4+, CD8+, or CD8+CD57+ T cells (not recorded which) from PBMCs. This receptor was obtained from a human donor in good health, serving as a control.

CDR3 amino acids: CASSYGGPYNSPLHF. The CDR3 DNA reads TGTGCCAGCAGCTATGGGGGTCCCTATAATTCACCCCTCCACTTT. The chain joins TRBV7-6 to TRBJ1-6, with a tentative D call TRBD1 (5 bases). CDR1 is SGHVS and CDR2 is FNYEAQ in the germline V gene. The CDR3 consists of 15 residues. Trimming removed 4 bases from V and 2 bases from J, with 9 bases in between.